This TCR beta chain was recorded in a study of shared clonotypes between healthy human individuals. Study conclusions and caveats: Around 4.9% of naive CD4 clonotypes were shared across several donors. Relative to their counterparts shared across all four donors, non-shared clonotypes exhibited diminished generation probabilities.

Libraries were prepared by immunoSEQ multiplex PCR; TCRdb keeps only in-frame clonotypes and omits some of them. Here the sample spans about 2.4 million clones, approximately 93% being singletons. About this clone itself: Its target is not known.

The CDR3 is made up of 15 amino acids. The V segment lost 6 bases and the J segment 6 bases; nucleotides outside the gene matches: 5. Germline V gene lookup returns CDR1 MNHNY and CDR2 SVGAGI (reference sequence). The chain joins TRBV6-6 to TRBJ2-2, with 12 bases that match TRBD2. The source is a man aged 18 to 29 in good health. Some clones in this sample may be carry-over from other donors' samples. The sample consisted of naive CD4+ T cells from PBMCs. Subset denoted: CD45RA+ positively selected. CDR3 residues: CASRASGRAPGELFF. CDR3 sequence (DNA): TGTGCCAGCAGGGCTAGCGGGAGGGCCCCCGGGGAGCTGTTTTTT.